What follows are 21 T cell receptor beta chains derived from one specimen sequenced in a study of blood T cell repertoires in COVID-19. Profiling relied on immunoSEQ multiplex PCR, and the TCRdb table lists in-frame clones only, not all of them. The sample lists some 320,000 clones, around nine tenths occurring once. Input material: PBMCs or T cells enriched from blood (not recorded which). All receptors derive from a man aged 55 to 70 who had recovered from COVID-19.

The chain is built from TRBV7-9 and TRBJ1-2; 10 bases line up with TRBD1. V gave up 3 bases and J gave up 1 base; unmatched junction bases: 2. This CDR3 region has 15 residues. Germline V gene sequence: CDR1 SEHNR, CDR2 FQNEAQ (reference sequence). CDR3 coding DNA: TGTGCCAGCAGCTTGACAGGGGGCCGTAACTATGGCTACACCTTC. Its protein is CASSLTGGRNYGYTF.

This chain links TRBV11-3 with TRBJ2-1, with 12 bases identical to TRBD2. This CDR3 has 15 amino acids. Per the germline V gene, CDR1 is SGHNT and CDR2 is YENEEA. Unmatched junction bases numbered 2, after V lost 0 bases and J lost 8 bases. CDR3: CASSLETSGSHEQFF. CDR3 coding DNA: TGTGCCAGCAGCTTAGAGACTAGCGGGAGCCATGAGCAGTTCTTC. Complete variable domain (other parts from reference TRBV11-3 and TRBJ2-1): EAGVVQSPRYKIIEKKQPVAFWCNPISGHNTLYWYLQNLGQGPELLIRYENEEAVDDSQLPKDRFSAERLKGVDSTLKIQPAELGDSAVYLCASSLETSGSHEQFFGPGTRLTVL.

The chain uses TRBV4-1 and TRBJ1-6; TRBD1 matches 7 bases. The CDR3 covers 15 residues. Germline assignment: CDR1 MGHRA and CDR2 YSYEKL. The ends lost 4 bases at V and 5 bases at J; junction bases unmatched: 5. The chain's CDR3 is CASSRTGADNSPLHF. CDR3 DNA: TGCGCCAGCAGCCGAACAGGGGCGGATAATTCACCCCTCCACTTT.

The chain couples TRBV7-2 to TRBJ1-5; perhaps TRBD1 as D (5 bases). The V and J ends lost 5 bases and 4 bases respectively, with 9 bases between them. Germline assignment: CDR1 SGHTA and CDR2 FQGNSA. The CDR3 contains 13 residues. As DNA, the CDR3 is TGTGCCAGCAGCGCGGGGCAGAATCAGCCCCAGCATTTT. Its protein product is CASSAGQNQPQHF.

V gene TRBV5-5 combines with J gene TRBJ1-1, with 9 positions matching TRBD1. CDR1 is SGHKS and CDR2 is YYEKEE in the germline V gene (reference sequence). V dropped 3 bases and J dropped 1; count of bases not matched to a gene: 1. This CDR3 comprises 14 residues. CDR3 sequence: CASSWGQGNTEAFF. CDR3 bases: TGTGCCAGCAGCTGGGGACAGGGGAACACTGAAGCTTTCTTT. Together with reference TRBV5-5 and TRBJ1-1, the CDR3 gives the full variable domain: DAGVTQSPTHLIKTRGQQVTLRCSPISGHKSVSWYQQVLGQGPQFIFQYYEKEERGRGNFPDRFSARQFPNYSSELNVNALLLGDSALYLCASSWGQGNTEAFFGQGTRLTVV.

This chain joins TRBV10-3 and TRBJ2-1; D call uncertain. The CDR3 contains 16 residues. Germline loops: CDR1 ENHRY, CDR2 SYGVKD. V lost 0 bases and J lost 5, with 14 bases in between. CDR3 sequence reads: CAISESGGSTNNEQFF. Here the CDR3 DNA reads TGTGCCATCAGTGAGTCCGGTGGATCCACTAACAATGAGCAGTTCTTC.

This clone showed up just once. This chain uses TRBV2 with TRBJ2-3; no firm D call. With 4 bases removed from V and 0 bases from J, the gap between germline ends came to 8 bases. CDR1 is SNHLY, CDR2 FYNNEI, per germline. The CDR3 covers 14 residues. CDR3 nucleotides: TGTGCCAGCAGTGGACAAGTTAGCACAGATACGCAGTATTTT. Its translation: CASSGQVSTDTQYF.

This chain connects TRBV7-6 to TRBJ2-5; 7 nucleotides align to TRBD1. Germline V gene lookup returns CDR1 SGHVS and CDR2 FNYEAQ. The CDR3 length is 14 residues. Trimming removed 5 bases from V and 4 bases from J; junction bases left unmatched: 7. The CDR3 protein is CASSPTGSGETQYF. CDR3 in DNA: TGTGCCAGCAGCCCGACAGGGTCGGGAGAGACCCAGTACTTC. Full variable domain (rest looked up from reference TRBV7-6 and TRBJ2-5): GAGVSQSPRYKVTKRGQDVALRCDPISGHVSLYWYRQALGQGPEFLTYFNYEAQQDKSGLPNDRFSAERPEGSISTLTIQRTEQRDSAMYRCASSPTGSGETQYFGPGTRLLVL.

As concerns this clone: This CDR3 is also generated by other DNA sequences in the sample. The chain links TRBV15 to TRBJ2-1; 15 bases are shared with TRBD2. The trim removed 3 bases at V and 7 bases at J, leaving 1 base unmatched. Germline loops: CDR1 LNHNV, CDR2 YYDKDF (reference sequence). This CDR3 is 15 amino acids long. CDR3: CATSRGLAGGNEQFF. The DNA for the CDR3 is TGTGCCACCAGCAGGGGACTAGCGGGGGGTAATGAGCAGTTCTTC.

This chain joins TRBV27 and TRBJ2-7; D is unclear. The V end lost 5 bases, the J end lost 2 bases, and 10 bases lay between the germline ends. The CDR3 has 13 residues. Per the germline V gene, CDR1 is MNHEY and CDR2 is SMNVEV (reference sequence). CDR3 residues: CASSPRQTYEQYF. The CDR3 DNA sequence: TGTGCCAGCAGTCCCCGCCAGACCTACGAGCAGTACTTC.

The chain recombines TRBV5-6 with TRBJ1-5, with a possible D match to TRBD1 (5 bases). This CDR3 is 14 amino acids long. Germline V gene sequence: CDR1 SGHDT, CDR2 YYEEEE. Trimming removed 0 bases at V and 4 bases at J, with 8 bases between. The CDR3 here is CASSLGGGNQPQHF. In nucleotides, the CDR3 is TGTGCCAGCAGCTTGGGCGGGGGGAATCAGCCCCAGCATTTT. Variable domain in full (rest from reference TRBV5-6 and TRBJ1-5): DAGVTQSPTHLIKTRGQQVTLRCSPKSGHDTVSWYQQALGQGPQFIFQYYEEEERQRGNFPDRFSGHQFPNYSSELNVNALLLGDSALYLCASSLGGGNQPQHFGDGTRLSIL.

The chain recombines TRBV7-2 with TRBJ2-7; D gene ambiguous. Looked up from germline, CDR1 is SGHTA and CDR2 is FQGNSA. The CDR3 is 13 residues long. Trimming shortened V by 1 base and J by 2 bases, and 6 bases separated the two germline ends. CDR3 amino acids: CASSLDQTYEQYF. The CDR3 DNA reads TGTGCCAGCAGCTTAGACCAGACCTACGAGCAGTACTTC. The variable domain in full, with the rest retrieved from reference TRBV7-2 and TRBJ2-7, is GAGVSQSPSNKVTEKGKDVELRCDPISGHTALYWYRQSLGQGLEFLIYFQGNSAPDKSGLPSDRFSAERTGGSVSTLTIQRTQQEDSAVYLCASSLDQTYEQYFGPGTRLTVT.

This chain uses TRBV6-2 or TRBV6-3 with TRBJ2-3, with a possible D match to TRBD1 (6 bases). CDR1 is MNHEY, CDR2 SVGEGT, per germline. This CDR3 has 17 residues. Trimming removed 5 bases at V and 0 bases at J, with 18 bases between. CDR3: CASSGWTERSSTDTQYF. CDR3 in DNA: TGTGCCAGCAGTGGGTGGACAGAACGATCTAGCACAGATACGCAGTATTTT.

This chain uses TRBV5-5 with TRBJ2-5, with D unresolved. The CDR3 extends over 11 amino acids. Trimming removed 0 bases at V and 9 bases at J, with 6 bases between. CDR1 and CDR2 from the germline V gene are SGHKS and YYEKEE (reference sequence). Here the CDR3 reads CASSLGDPQYF. As DNA, the CDR3 is TGTGCCAGCAGCTTGGGAGATCCCCAGTACTTC.

The V and J genes are TRBV27 and TRBJ2-2; D uncertain. Germline CDR1 and CDR2: MNHEY and SMNVEV (reference sequence). V lost 0 bases and J 8 bases, leaving 7 bases between the germline ends. This CDR3 has 13 amino acids. This chain's CDR3 is CASSLSMAGELFF. For the CDR3, the DNA is TGTGCCAGCAGTTTATCGATGGCAGGGGAGCTGTTTTTT.

A few counts support this clone. The chain uses TRBV28 and TRBJ2-2, with TRBD1 matching 8 bases. J gave up 5 bases and V 6 bases, and 2 bases lay outside the gene matches. Germline assignment: CDR1 MDHEN and CDR2 SYDVKM. CDR3 length: 13 amino acids. In nucleotides, the CDR3 is TGTGCCAGCAGGCAGGGGGCGACCGGGGAGCTGTTTTTT. It specifies CASRQGATGELFF.

This chain connects TRBV2 to TRBJ2-1; D is possibly TRBD1 (6 bases). The CDR3 loop spans 12 amino acids. The germline CDR1 and CDR2 sequences are SNHLY and FYNNEI. Trimming shortened V by 1 base and J by 11 bases, and 9 bases separated the two germline ends. The CDR3, as DNA: TGTGCCAGCAGTGAAGGAGGGGGACAGCAGTTCTTC. It yields the protein CASSEGGGQQFF. Full variable domain (rest looked up from reference TRBV2 and TRBJ2-1): EPEVTQTPSHQVTQMGQEVILRCVPISNHLYFYWYRQILGQKVEFLVSFYNNEISEKSEIFDDQFSVERPDGSNFTLKIRSTKLEDSAMYFCASSEGGGQQFFGPGTRLTVL.

This chain uses TRBV27 with TRBJ1-5; D gene unclear. The germline V gene encodes CDR1 MNHEY and CDR2 SMNVEV (reference sequence). This CDR3 has 15 residues. V dropped 0 bases and J dropped 7 bases, with 13 bases sitting between them. CDR3 DNA sequence: TGTGCCAGCAGTTTATCCCCTACGGTTCGGCAGCCCCAGCATTTT. This encodes CASSLSPTVRQPQHF.

The CDR3 DNA reads TGTGCCAGCAGCGTAAGGCGGGCACCTCTTAGCTCCTACAATGAGCAGTTCTTC. This sequence encodes CASSVRRAPLSSYNEQFF. The V call is TRBV9, the J call TRBJ2-1, with D possibly matching TRBD2 (5 bases). CDR1 and CDR2 from the germline V gene are SGDLS and YYNGEE. V lost 1 base to trimming and J lost 0 bases, with 17 bases between them. The CDR3 is made up of 18 amino acids. The whole variable domain, remainder taken from reference TRBV9 and TRBJ2-1, is DSGVTQTPKHLITATGQRVTLRCSPRSGDLSVYWYQQSLDQGLQFLIQYYNGEERAKGNILERFSAQQFPDLHSELNLSSLELGDSALYFCASSVRRAPLSSYNEQFFGPGTRLTVL.

The genes are TRBV11-2 and TRBJ2-1, with 10 bases lining up with TRBD2. V dropped 3 bases and J dropped 3; count of bases not matched to a gene: 8. Germline V lookup: CDR1 SGHAT, CDR2 FQNNGV. This CDR3 contains 17 residues. The CDR3 nucleotides read TGTGCCAGCAGCTTGGGTATGGGACTAGCGAACTACAATGAGCAGTTCTTC. It yields the protein CASSLGMGLANYNEQFF.

The CDR3 region is CASSYQVATAEGYTF. As DNA, the CDR3 is TGTGCCAGCAGTTACCAAGTTGCCACCGCGGAGGGCTACACCTTC. V and J are TRBV6-5 and TRBJ1-2, with D unresolved. Germline CDR1 reads MNHEY; CDR2 reads SVGAGI. V dropped 2 bases and J dropped 8 bases, with 18 bases sitting between them. This CDR3 has 15 residues.